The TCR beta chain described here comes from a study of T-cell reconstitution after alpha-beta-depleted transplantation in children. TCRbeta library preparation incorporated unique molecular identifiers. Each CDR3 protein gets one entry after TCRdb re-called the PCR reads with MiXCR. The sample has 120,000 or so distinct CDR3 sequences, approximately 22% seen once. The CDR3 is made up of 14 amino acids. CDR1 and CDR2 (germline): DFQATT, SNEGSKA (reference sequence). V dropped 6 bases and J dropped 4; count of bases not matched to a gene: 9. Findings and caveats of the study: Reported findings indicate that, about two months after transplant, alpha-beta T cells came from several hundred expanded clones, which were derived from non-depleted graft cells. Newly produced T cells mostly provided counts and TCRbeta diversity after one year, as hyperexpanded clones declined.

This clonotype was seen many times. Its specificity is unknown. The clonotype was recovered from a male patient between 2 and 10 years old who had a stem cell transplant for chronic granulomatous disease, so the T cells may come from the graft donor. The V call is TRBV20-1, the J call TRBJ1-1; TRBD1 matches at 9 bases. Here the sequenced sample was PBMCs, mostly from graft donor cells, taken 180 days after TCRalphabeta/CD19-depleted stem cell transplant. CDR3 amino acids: CSARSGQGSTEAFF. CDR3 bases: TGCAGTGCACGATCGGGACAGGGATCCACTGAAGCTTTCTTT.